This TCR beta chain was captured in a study of blood T cell repertoires in COVID-19. On the study more broadly: The United States, Italy and Spain supplied acute and convalescent COVID-19 samples. Nucleic acid was either cDNA or gDNA, and it came from T cells, B-cell-depleted T cells, or PBMCs.

CDR3 length equals 13 residues. Germline trimming cut 5 bases from V and 9 bases from J; bases unmatched to any gene: 6. The assay was immunoSEQ multiplex PCR, and TCRdb's table has in-frame clones only and misses some. The repertoire includes some 45,000 clones, 80% of them detected once, and around 20% sits in the top ten. Sequencing was performed on peripheral blood. The rearrangement links TRBV12-3 or TRBV12-4 to TRBJ1-2; 10 positions agree with TRBD1. The sequence was collected from a man between 70 and 80 years old with acute or convalescent COVID-19. DNA for the CDR3: TGTGCCAGCAGTCATGACAGGGGGCTACGCTACACCTTC. This translates into CASSHDRGLRYTF.